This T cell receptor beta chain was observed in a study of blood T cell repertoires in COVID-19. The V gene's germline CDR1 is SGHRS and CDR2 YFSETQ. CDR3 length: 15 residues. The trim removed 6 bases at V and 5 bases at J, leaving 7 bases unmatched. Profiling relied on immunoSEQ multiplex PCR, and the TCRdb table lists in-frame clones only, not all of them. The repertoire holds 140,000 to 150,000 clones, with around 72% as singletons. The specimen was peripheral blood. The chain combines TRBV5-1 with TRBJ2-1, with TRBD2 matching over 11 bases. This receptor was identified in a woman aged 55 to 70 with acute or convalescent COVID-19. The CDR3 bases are TGCGCCAGCAAAGAACTAGCGGGAGTAGACAATGAGCAGTTCTTC. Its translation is CASKELAGVDNEQFF.